Below are 27 T cell receptor beta chains sequenced from a single sample in a study of blood T cell repertoires in COVID-19. The protocol was immunoSEQ multiplex PCR, while the TCRdb copy is restricted to in-frame clones and leaves out a portion. The profile shows hundreds of thousands of clones, roughly 88% of them singletons. Sequencing input: peripheral blood. The receptors derive from a woman aged 25 to 39 who had recovered from COVID-19.

The V gene is TRBV15, the J gene TRBJ2-2; the match to TRBD2 covers 11 bases. The V segment lost 5 bases and the J segment 3 bases; nucleotides outside the gene matches: 5. The CDR3 runs to 16 residues. CDR1 is LNHNV, CDR2 YYDKDF, per germline (reference sequence). CDR3 region: CATSGTLAGDTGELFF. CDR3 DNA sequence: TGTGCCACCAGCGGAACACTAGCGGGGGACACCGGGGAGCTGTTTTTT.

This sequence joins TRBV7-8 and TRBJ2-1; TRBD2 agrees at 7 bases. The germline gives CDR1 SGHVS, CDR2 FQNEAQ. There are 14 residues in the CDR3. J lost 7 bases, V lost 5 bases, and 8 bases had no gene match. The CDR3 sequence is CASSKGLKVNEQFF. CDR3 in DNA: TGTGCCAGCAGCAAGGGACTAAAAGTGAATGAGCAGTTCTTC.

The rearrangement joins TRBV11-3 to TRBJ2-5; 9 bases map to TRBD2. J lost 1 base, V lost 5 bases, and 5 bases had no gene match. Per the germline V gene, CDR1 is SGHNT and CDR2 is YENEEA. The CDR3 consists of 15 residues. CDR3 in DNA: TGTGCCAGCAGCCGCGGAGCGGGGGGCCAAGAGACCCAGTACTTC. The encoded protein is CASSRGAGGQETQYF.

The V and J genes are TRBV2 and TRBJ2-3; TRBD2 matches 13 bases. Germline V gene lookup returns CDR1 SNHLY and CDR2 FYNNEI. This CDR3 is 16 amino acids long. The junction had 11 bases not matched to a gene; V was cut back by 8 bases and J by 6 bases. The CDR3 region has the DNA TGTGCCAGCGCCTGGGCGACTAGCGGGGGGTCGGATACGCAGTATTTT. Protein: CASAWATSGGSDTQYF.

The chain has TRBV5-1 and TRBJ2-5, with 7 bases lining up with TRBD2. Germline values: CDR1 SGHRS, CDR2 YFSETQ. This CDR3 is built from 15 residues. The junction had 7 bases not matched to a gene; V was cut back by 0 bases and J by 5 bases. The CDR3 DNA reads TGCGCCAGCAGCTTGGAAGCGGGGAGAGGGGAGACCCAGTACTTC. This sequence encodes CASSLEAGRGETQYF.

The rearrangement uses TRBV6-6 and TRBJ2-7, with D maybe TRBD2 (5 bases). The germline gives CDR1 MNHNY, CDR2 SVGAGI (reference sequence). The ends were cut back, 6 bases at V and 5 bases at J, with 8 bases in the middle. The CDR3 is 11 residues long. The CDR3 bases are TGTGCCAGCAGGCGGGCGGACGAGCAGTACTTC. Protein product: CASRRADEQYF.

J is TRBJ1-1 and V is TRBV5-1; weak D call: TRBD1 (6 bases). V was cut by 0 bases and J by 3 bases, with 9 bases left in between. CDR3 length: 14 residues. Germline CDR1 SGHRS, CDR2 YFSETQ. The CDR3 loop is CASSLDGGYTEAFF. CDR3 nucleotide sequence: TGCGCCAGCAGCTTGGATGGGGGCTACACTGAAGCTTTCTTT.

The chain carries TRBV3-1 (or the pseudogene TRBV3-2) and TRBJ1-2, with D uncertain. Germline values: CDR1 LGHDT, CDR2 YNNKEL (reference sequence). This CDR3 contains 15 residues. Trimming pared 4 bases from V and 5 bases from J, leaving 17 bases between. DNA of the CDR3: TGTGCCAGCAGCCGTGAGCCGGGAGTGAAATATGGCTACACCTTC. This encodes CASSREPGVKYGYTF.

V usage is TRBV19 and J usage is TRBJ1-5, with D perhaps matching TRBD1 (6 bases). V gave up 0 bases and J gave up 4 bases, with 10 bases separating them. CDR1 and CDR2 (germline): LNHDA, SQIVND (reference sequence). This CDR3 has 15 amino acids. The CDR3 nucleotides are TGTGCCAGTAGTATAGATCACAGGGTTAATCAGCCCCAGCATTTT. It codes for CASSIDHRVNQPQHF. Looking up the rest from reference TRBV19 and TRBJ1-5 gives the full variable domain: DGGITQSPKYLFRKEGQNVTLSCEQNLNHDAMYWYRQDPGQGLRLIYYSQIVNDFQKGDIAEGYSVSREKKESFPLTVTSAQKNPTAFYLCASSIDHRVNQPQHFGDGTRLSIL.

This clone was seen just once. The chain links TRBV19 to TRBJ2-2, with 11 bases fitting TRBD1. This CDR3 is 15 amino acids long. After removal of 8 bases from V and 3 bases from J, the junction contained 5 bases not matched to a gene. Per germline, CDR1 LNHDA and CDR2 SQIVND (reference sequence). CDR3 coding DNA: TGTGCCAGTGGACAGGGGGCCTGGTACACCGGGGAGCTGTTTTTT. This codes for CASGQGAWYTGELFF. Full variable domain (remainder filled in from reference TRBV19 and TRBJ2-2): DGGITQSPKYLFRKEGQNVTLSCEQNLNHDAMYWYRQDPGQGLRLIYYSQIVNDFQKGDIAEGYSVSREKKESFPLTVTSAQKNPTAFYLCASGQGAWYTGELFFGEGSRLTVL.

Here the CDR3 DNA reads TGTGCCAGCAGCCTCACTAGCATCAATGAGCAGTTCTTC. This sequence encodes CASSLTSINEQFF. This chain joins TRBV12-3 or TRBV12-4 and TRBJ2-1; possibly TRBD2 for D (6 bases). The CDR3 extends over 13 amino acids. V was pared by 6 bases and J by 6 bases, with 12 bases between.

V and J are TRBV10-3 and TRBJ1-3; weak D call: TRBD1 (6 bases). V was trimmed by 3 bases and J by 0 bases, leaving 24 bases between them. Germline-derived CDR1 and CDR2 are ENHRY and SYGVKD. The CDR3 spans 20 residues. CDR3: CAISELSPGQILSSGNTIYF. CDR3 bases: TGTGCCATCAGTGAATTATCCCCGGGACAAATCCTGAGCTCTGGAAACACCATATATTTT.

J is TRBJ1-5 and V is TRBV27; 7 nucleotides line up with TRBD1. Germline CDR1 MNHEY, CDR2 SMNVEV (reference sequence). The CDR3 consists of 13 residues. The junction had 5 bases not matched to a gene; V was cut back by 5 bases and J by 7 bases. Here the CDR3 DNA reads TGTGCCAGCAGTGAGACAGGGTGGCAGCCCCAGCATTTT. Residues: CASSETGWQPQHF.

The chain joins TRBV5-1 to TRBJ1-4; tentatively, D is TRBD1 (5 bases). The CDR3 consists of 16 residues. V lost 4 bases to trimming and J lost 5 bases, with 18 bases between them. Germline V lookup: CDR1 SGHRS, CDR2 YFSETQ. This CDR3 reads CASSQGVGQANEKLFF. The CDR3 coding sequence is TGCGCCAGCAGCCAAGGGGTGGGGCAGGCCAATGAAAAACTGTTTTTT.

The V gene is TRBV6-1, the J gene TRBJ1-6, with D unclear. The V and J ends lost 3 bases and 6 bases respectively, with 9 bases between them. The CDR3 spans 14 residues. Germline loops: CDR1 MNHNS, CDR2 SASEGT. The CDR3 nucleotides read TGTGCCAGCAGTGATCTCTTGGCTAATTCACCCCTCCACTTT. It encodes CASSDLLANSPLHF.

The CDR3: CASSLYTGSTTEAFF. Written as DNA, the CDR3 is TGTGCCAGCAGCCTCTATACAGGGTCTACCACTGAAGCTTTCTTT. The chain combines TRBV6-5 with TRBJ1-1, with a possible D match to TRBD1 (6 bases). This CDR3 comprises 15 residues. Germline CDR1 reads MNHEY; CDR2 reads SVGAGI. The V end was cut by 6 bases, the J end by 4 bases, with 18 bases between.

This clone was counted only a few times. The chain couples TRBV30 to TRBJ1-6; D is ambiguous. V lost 5 bases and J 0 bases, leaving 20 bases between the germline ends. This CDR3 comprises 18 residues. Germline V gene sequence: CDR1 GTSNPN, CDR2 SVGIG (reference sequence). CDR3 region: CAWQSEVRPSSYNSPLHF. The CDR3 DNA reads as TGTGCCTGGCAATCGGAGGTCCGCCCGAGCTCCTATAATTCACCCCTCCACTTT. Filled out from reference TRBV30 and TRBJ1-6, the complete variable domain reads SQTIHQWPATLVQPVGSPLSLECTVEGTSNPNLYWYRQAAGRGLQLLFYSVGIGQISSEVPQNLSASRPQDRQFILSSKKLLLSDSGFYLCAWQSEVRPSSYNSPLHFGNGTRLTVT.

As for this clone: Different DNA sequences within this sample yield the same CDR3. The chain joins TRBV7-2 to TRBJ1-2; D is perhaps TRBD1 (5 bases). V was pared by 5 bases and J by 5 bases, with 18 bases between. The CDR3 runs to 15 residues. Looked up from germline, CDR1 is SGHTA and CDR2 is FQGNSA. In DNA form, the CDR3 reads TGTGCCAGCAGCCCAAGGACGGGGGGGAATTATGGCTACACCTTC. Amino acids: CASSPRTGGNYGYTF.

This clone occurred once. This sequence joins TRBV7-2 and TRBJ1-2; maybe TRBD1 (5 bases). CDR3 size: 16 residues. Germline V gives CDR1 SGHTA, CDR2 FQGNSA. Deletions cut 5 bases from V and 3 bases from J, with 19 bases between. The CDR3 bases are TGTGCCAGCAGCATTTCACAGGTGTCCGTAGACTATGGCTACACCTTC. It yields the protein CASSISQVSVDYGYTF.

This clone was recorded once. V gene TRBV5-6 combines with J gene TRBJ2-5; D ambiguous. In germline, CDR1 is SGHDT, CDR2 YYEEEE. Deletions cut 2 bases from V and 4 bases from J, with 12 bases between. This CDR3 is built from 14 residues. The CDR3 reads CASSFRQVGETQYF. CDR3 DNA: TGTGCCAGCAGCTTTCGCCAGGTCGGAGAGACCCAGTACTTC.

The chain joins TRBV21-1 to TRBJ1-5; TRBD1, as called in the table, went unchecked against the DNA. TRBV21-1 is annotated as a pseudogene. This CDR3 has 15 residues. CDR3 region: CASSKVRTGIKPQHF. For the CDR3, the DNA is TGTGCCAGCAGCAAAGTGCGGACAGGGATCAAGCCCCAGCATTTT.

The gene calls are TRBV9 and TRBJ2-1; perhaps TRBD1 as D (6 bases). This CDR3 region has 13 residues. V lost 2 bases to trimming and J lost 8 bases, with 11 bases between them. From germline, CDR1 is SGDLS and CDR2 YYNGEE. CDR3 loop: CASSVQGIDEQFF. The CDR3 nucleotides are TGTGCCAGCAGCGTTCAGGGGATCGATGAGCAGTTCTTC.

V usage is TRBV4-2 and J usage is TRBJ2-3; D perhaps matches TRBD2 (6 bases). Germline V lookup: CDR1 LGHNA, CDR2 YNFKEQ. The CDR3 runs 16 residues. V was shortened by 4 bases and J by 1 base, with 15 bases between the two germline ends. CDR3 DNA: TGTGCCAGCAGCCTGAACCGGGGGAGTGGCACAGATACGCAGTATTTT. This sequence encodes CASSLNRGSGTDTQYF.

V and J are TRBV7-8 and TRBJ1-1; 8 bases map to TRBD1. Looked up from germline, CDR1 is SGHVS and CDR2 is FQNEAQ. Trimming removed 1 base from V and 0 bases from J; junction bases left unmatched: 4. CDR3 size: 16 residues. CDR3 loop: CASSLGTGRMNTEAFF. CDR3 bases: TGTGCCAGCAGCTTAGGGACAGGGCGAATGAACACTGAAGCTTTCTTT.

The V call is TRBV4-2, the J call TRBJ2-1, with 8 positions matching TRBD2. Trimming at V came to 4 bases and at J to 3 bases, leaving 8 bases not matched to a gene. The CDR3 is 16 residues long. Germline CDR1 and CDR2: LGHNA and YNFKEQ. This CDR3 reads CASSLNRGGVYNEQFF. CDR3 in DNA: TGTGCCAGCAGCCTCAACCGGGGGGGGGTCTACAATGAGCAGTTCTTC.

The rearrangement joins TRBV19 to TRBJ2-3; TRBD2 agrees at 9 bases. The germline CDR1 and CDR2 sequences are LNHDA and SQIVND (reference sequence). V lost 5 bases and J lost 3; bases outside the gene matches: 15. The length of the CDR3 is 18 residues. The CDR3 DNA is TGTGCCAGTAGTCCCAGCGGGGGGTATCCGACGATAACAGATACGCAGTATTTT. It is translated as CASSPSGGYPTITDTQYF.

The CDR3 loop is CASSLIQNSYEQYF. The CDR3 coding sequence is TGTGCCAGCAGCTTAATACAGAACTCCTACGAGCAGTACTTC. This chain joins TRBV7-2 and TRBJ2-7; D remains unclear. The germline CDR1 and CDR2 sequences are SGHTA and FQGNSA. The CDR3 contains 14 residues. Trimming removed 2 bases from V and 0 bases from J, with 8 bases in between.